The entry below describes one T cell receptor beta chain. The antigen is unknown. Trimming removed 1 base at V and 5 bases at J, with 12 bases between. The CDR3 is 15 residues long. In germline, CDR1 is SEHNR, CDR2 FQNEAQ (reference sequence). Primers for the PCR totalled 60 Vbeta and 13 Jbeta. Only in-frame clones appear in the TCRdb table, and some are missing; sequencing was by immunoSEQ multiplex PCR. The repertoire includes around 230,000 clones, about four fifths of them detected once, and 6% sits in the top ten. These data originate in a study of cytomegalovirus exposure and HLA in healthy donors. About the research overall: Among the 398 genotyped donors, just over 80% were placed in the Caucasian-associated ancestry cluster.

General study results and limits: Specificity for CMV antigens was confirmed in vitro for a few of the CMV-associated chains.

V usage is TRBV7-9 and J usage is TRBJ2-1; D might be TRBD2 (6 bases). The source is a man in his forties in good health and CMV-seropositive. Sequencing was performed on PBMCs. The chain's CDR3 is CASSLGRTTNNEQFF. CDR3 nucleotides: TGTGCCAGCAGCTTAGGACGGACTACGAACAATGAGCAGTTCTTC.